The 23 T cell receptor beta chains reported below all come from one sample, sequenced in a study of response to subunit inactivated influenza vaccine. TCRdb passed the RT-PCR reads through MiXCR, listing each CDR3 protein once. The data hold about 650,000 distinct CDR3 sequences, with 15% to 19% observed a single time. Material: PBMCs from blood, obtained 11 to 12 days after vaccination. Receptor source: a man aged 45 to 65 who received an inactivated influenza vaccine.

This clonotype occurred many times. The chain couples TRBV10-3 to TRBJ2-7; the D gene is possibly TRBD2 (6 bases). This CDR3 is 17 amino acids long. V dropped 4 bases and J dropped 0 bases, with 19 bases sitting between them. Per the germline V gene, CDR1 is ENHRY and CDR2 is SYGVKD. The CDR3 DNA reads TGTGCCATCAGTGGATCCCGTGGTAGCGGATCCTCCTACGAGCAGTACTTC. It translates to CAISGSRGSGSSYEQYF.

This clonotype showed up just a few times. J is TRBJ1-2 and V is TRBV20-1; TRBD1 aligns across 8 bases. This CDR3 contains 13 residues. V lost 4 bases, J lost 3 bases, and 4 bases stayed unmatched. Germline loops: CDR1 DFQATT, CDR2 SNEGSKA (reference sequence). This chain's CDR3 is CSATDRGYYGYTF. The CDR3 region has the DNA TGCAGTGCTACCGACAGGGGATACTATGGCTACACCTTC.

This clonotype occurred a few times. CDR3 nucleotides: TGTGCCATCAGTGATCAACAGTACGAGCAGTACTTC. Translation: CAISDQQYEQYF. The J gene is TRBJ2-7, the V gene TRBV10-3; D unclear. The CDR3 has 12 residues. Germline-derived CDR1 and CDR2 are ENHRY and SYGVKD. Trimming pared 3 bases from V and 4 bases from J, leaving 7 bases between.

This sequence joins TRBV27 and TRBJ1-2, with D possibly matching TRBD1 (5 bases). There are 14 residues in the CDR3. V was clipped by 5 bases and J by 5 bases, with 15 bases between them. The germline CDR1 and CDR2 sequences are MNHEY and SMNVEV (reference sequence). CDR3 coding DNA: TGTGCCAGCAGTCCCGCAGGGTCCCGGTATGGCTACACCTTC. Encoded protein: CASSPAGSRYGYTF.

This clonotype was detected a few times. The chain uses TRBV20-1 and TRBJ2-3, with 8 bases matching TRBD2. J gave up 5 bases and V 4 bases, and 14 bases lay outside the gene matches. CDR1 DFQATT and CDR2 SNEGSKA come from the germline V gene (reference sequence). CDR3 size: 16 residues. CDR3 DNA sequence: TGCAGTGCTACGGGTGGGGCGGGAGGATATGTAGATACGCAGTATTTT. Translating it yields CSATGGAGGYVDTQYF.

There are many counts of this clonotype. This chain joins TRBV12-3 or TRBV12-4 and TRBJ2-2; 7 bases align to TRBD1. V dropped 1 base and J dropped 3; count of bases not matched to a gene: 5. The CDR3 is made up of 16 amino acids. This CDR3 reads CASSLDRGVDTGELFF. The CDR3 coding sequence is TGTGCCAGCAGTTTAGACAGGGGTGTGGACACCGGGGAGCTGTTTTTT.

This rearrangement joins TRBV7-2 to TRBJ2-3; maybe TRBD2 (6 bases). CDR3 length: 15 residues. Trimming took 1 base from V and 4 from J, leaving 12 bases between them. The germline V gene has CDR1 SGHTA and CDR2 FQGNSA. The CDR3 here is CASSLGGLKADTQYF. In DNA, the CDR3 is TGTGCCAGCAGCTTAGGGGGACTGAAGGCAGATACGCAGTATTTT. Combining the CDR3 with reference TRBV7-2 and TRBJ2-3 gives the whole variable domain GAGVSQSPSNKVTEKGKDVELRCDPISGHTALYWYRQSLGQGLEFLIYFQGNSAPDKSGLPSDRFSAERTGGSVSTLTIQRTQQEDSAVYLCASSLGGLKADTQYFGPGTRLTVL.

This clonotype turned up a few times. The gene calls are TRBV7-3 and TRBJ2-5; 7 bases map to TRBD2. Per the germline V gene, CDR1 is SGHTA and CDR2 is FQGTGA. After removal of 0 bases from V and 5 bases from J, the junction contained 6 bases not matched to a gene. The CDR3 has 15 amino acids. The CDR3, as DNA: TGTGCCAGCAGCTTAACGGCGGGAGTTGATGAGACCCAGTACTTC. This translates into CASSLTAGVDETQYF.

The chain couples TRBV29-1 to TRBJ2-3; a possible D gene is TRBD1 (6 bases). The CDR3 sequence is 18 residues long. Germline V gene lookup returns CDR1 SQVTM and CDR2 ANQGSEA. V lost 5 bases and J 2 bases, leaving 26 bases between the germline ends. In nucleotides, the CDR3 is TGCAGCGTTTCGGGGAGCACAGGGTCTCCATATTTCACAGATACGCAGTATTTT. Amino acid sequence: CSVSGSTGSPYFTDTQYF.

The chain couples TRBV20-1 to TRBJ1-2; perhaps TRBD1 as D (5 bases). CDR3 size: 13 residues. The germline CDR1 and CDR2 sequences are DFQATT and SNEGSKA (reference sequence). V was clipped by 0 bases and J by 4 bases, with 9 bases between them. The CDR3 DNA follows: TGCAGTGCTAGAGATTCGGGGGGCTATGGCTACACCTTC. It codes for CSARDSGGYGYTF.

The chain joins TRBV4-1 to TRBJ1-1; D remains unclear. This CDR3 is built from 16 residues. Trimming removed 3 bases at V and 1 base at J, with 15 bases between. CDR1 is MGHRA, CDR2 YSYEKL, per germline. The CDR3 region is CASSHLDYPGNTEAFF. In DNA, the CDR3 is TGCGCCAGCAGCCACCTGGACTACCCGGGGAACACTGAAGCTTTCTTT.

This clonotype has a handful of counts. The gene calls are TRBV12-3 or TRBV12-4 and TRBJ2-7; D is uncertain. Deletions cut 3 bases from V and 3 bases from J, with 9 bases between. The CDR3 totals 13 residues. The CDR3 sequence: CASSLVMNYEQYF. As DNA, the CDR3 is TGTGCCAGCAGTTTGGTGATGAACTACGAGCAGTACTTC.

The rearrangement links TRBV7-9 to TRBJ2-2, with 9 bases matching TRBD1. The CDR3 has 17 residues. The V gene end was trimmed by 1 base and the J gene end by 3 bases; junction bases not matched to a gene: 6. Germline CDR1 is SEHNR and CDR2 is FQNEAQ (reference sequence). The CDR3 spells CASSLGRTGVDTGELFF. In nucleotides, the CDR3 is TGTGCCAGCAGCTTAGGCCGGACAGGGGTCGACACCGGGGAGCTGTTTTTT. Full variable domain (missing parts from reference TRBV7-9 and TRBJ2-2): DTGVSQNPRHKITKRGQNVTFRCDPISEHNRLYWYRQTLGQGPEFLTYFQNEAQLEKSRLLSDRFSAERPKGSFSTLEIQRTEQGDSAMYLCASSLGRTGVDTGELFFGEGSRLTVL.

This chain links TRBV19 with TRBJ1-1, with TRBD1 matching 10 bases. Germline CDR1 is LNHDA and CDR2 is SQIVND (reference sequence). Unmatched junction bases numbered 11, after V lost 6 bases and J lost 4 bases. The CDR3 is 16 amino acids. The CDR3 nucleotides read TGTGCCAGTAGAATGGGGACAGGGGTACAGCGCACTGAAGCTTTCTTT. It translates to CASRMGTGVQRTEAFF.

DNA for the CDR3: TGTGCCAGCAGCCACGGAGGGGGAGATACGCAGTATTTT. Translated: CASSHGGGDTQYF. V usage is TRBV7-8 and J usage is TRBJ2-3; D assignment may be TRBD1 or TRBD2 (6 bases each). The germline V gene has CDR1 SGHVS and CDR2 FQNEAQ. The CDR3 is 13 amino acids. V shed 5 bases and J shed 5 bases, with 11 bases lying between them.

The table lists this clonotype with many counts. The rearrangement links TRBV9 to TRBJ2-1; D is perhaps TRBD1 (6 bases). With 0 bases removed from V and 2 bases from J, the gap between germline ends came to 9 bases. The V gene's germline CDR1 is SGDLS and CDR2 YYNGEE. CDR3 length equals 15 residues. The chain's CDR3 is CASSVGAGAYNEQFF. CDR3 nucleotide sequence: TGTGCCAGCAGCGTAGGTGCAGGGGCCTACAATGAGCAGTTCTTC.

This clonotype appeared a few times. The chain employs TRBV20-1 and TRBJ2-7, with TRBD1 identical over 9 bases. In germline, CDR1 is DFQATT, CDR2 SNEGSKA (reference sequence). The ends lost 6 bases at V and 2 bases at J; junction bases unmatched: 8. The CDR3 sequence is 14 residues long. As DNA, the CDR3 is TGCAGTGCCCAGGACCGGGACAGGGCCTACGAGCAGTACTTC. Translated: CSAQDRDRAYEQYF.

This clonotype was seen a handful of times. The CDR3 DNA sequence: TGCGCCAGCAGCCAAGATCCGGGACAGACTTTTGGAGCTTTCTTT. Protein product: CASSQDPGQTFGAFF. V usage is TRBV4-3 and J usage is TRBJ1-1, with 7 bases fitting TRBD1. V shed 0 bases and J 10 bases; nucleotides not matched to a gene: 11. The CDR3 contains 15 residues. The germline V gene has CDR1 LGHNA and CDR2 YSLEER.

This clonotype was counted ten times or more. The chain recombines TRBV7-8 with TRBJ1-6; D uncertain. V was pared by 5 bases and J by 7 bases, with 15 bases between. The CDR3 sequence is 15 residues long. CDR1 SGHVS and CDR2 FQNEAQ come from the germline V gene. The CDR3 DNA reads TGTGCCAGCAGCCCGCGGACGGTTGGGAATTCACCCCTCCACTTT. This gives the protein CASSPRTVGNSPLHF.

This CDR3 reads CASSLVPPATGATSETQYF. The CDR3 DNA is TGTGCCAGCAGTTTAGTACCCCCGGCGACGGGCGCGACTTCAGAGACCCAGTACTTC. The V and J genes are TRBV12-3 or TRBV12-4 and TRBJ2-5; D not resolved. The CDR3 length is 19 residues. V shed 1 base and J shed 4 bases, with 25 bases lying between them.

The chain uses TRBV25-1 and TRBJ2-3, with D possibly matching TRBD1 (5 bases). The germline gives CDR1 MGHDK, CDR2 SYGVNS. V lost 0 bases and J 1 base, leaving 5 bases between the germline ends. CDR3 length: 14 residues. CDR3 in amino acids: CASSEYRGTDTQYF. The CDR3 nucleotides are TGTGCCAGCAGTGAATACAGGGGCACAGATACGCAGTATTTT.

The chain recombines TRBV20-1 with TRBJ2-6; D perhaps matches TRBD1 (5 bases). V was trimmed by 3 bases and J by 4 bases, leaving 13 bases between them. Per germline, CDR1 DFQATT and CDR2 SNEGSKA (reference sequence). This CDR3 has 15 amino acids. CDR3 region: CSASRVATGANVLTF. In nucleotides, the CDR3 is TGCAGTGCTAGCAGGGTTGCGACGGGGGCCAACGTCCTGACTTTC.

The V call is TRBV5-1, the J call TRBJ1-6; D is ambiguous. The CDR3 spans 16 residues. The V end was cut by 0 bases, the J end by 7 bases, with 14 bases between. CDR1 and CDR2 (germline): SGHRS, YFSETQ. CDR3 sequence: CASSLEPPASNSPLHF. DNA of the CDR3: TGCGCCAGCAGCTTGGAACCGCCGGCCTCAAATTCACCCCTCCACTTT.